Listed below are T cell receptor beta chains from one sample, sequenced in a study of cytomegalovirus exposure and HLA in healthy donors. Sequenced by immunoSEQ multiplex PCR; TCRdb stores in-frame clones only, minus some. The sample has around 63,000 clones; over 75% are singletons. The sequenced sample consisted of PBMCs. These receptors were collected from a man aged 35 to 55 in good health and CMV-seronegative. CDR3s include the opening cysteine and the closing phenylalanine or tryptophan. D genes are given only for firm matches. Clone size is stated in some rows and not others, as once, few, many or a class when expanded.

cdr3_aa	cdr3_nt	j_call	d_call	clone_size	v_call
CASSADRGGTGANVLTF	TGCGCCAGCAGCGCGGACAGGGGCGGGACTGGGGCCAACGTCCTGACTTTC	TRBJ2-6	TRBD1	.	TRBV5-1
CSAATRGGSETQYF	TGCAGCGCTGCGACGAGAGGCGGGAGTGAGACCCAGTACTTC	TRBJ2-5	TRBD2	.	TRBV29-1
CSATSGGNEQFF	TGCAGCGCAACTAGCGGGGGTAATGAGCAGTTCTTC	TRBJ2-1	TRBD2	.	TRBV29-1
CASSPISIETQYF	TGTGCCAGCTCACCAATTTCTATTGAGACCCAGTACTTC	TRBJ2-5	.	.	TRBV18
CASSVFIQGELFF	TGTGCCAGCAGCGTCTTTATCCAGGGGGAGCTGTTTTTT	TRBJ2-2	.	.	TRBV7-3
CASSTWGGDTEAFF	TGTGCCAGCAGCACCTGGGGAGGGGACACTGAAGCTTTCTTT	TRBJ1-1	.	few	TRBV2
CASSFGSEGSSYEQYF	TGCGCCAGCAGCTTCGGGTCGGAGGGCAGCTCCTACGAGCAGTACTTC	TRBJ2-7	.	.	TRBV5-1
CASSLGTGEQFF	TGTGCCAGCAGCTTGGGGACAGGTGAGCAGTTCTTC	TRBJ2-1	TRBD1	once	TRBV5-6
CASSFRGTGGTNYGYTF	TGTGCCAGCAGCTTTCGGGGGACAGGGGGGACTAACTATGGCTACACCTTC	TRBJ1-2	TRBD1	.	TRBV11-2
CASSLVAGGYYNEQFF	TGCGCCAGCAGCTTAGTGGCGGGAGGTTACTACAATGAGCAGTTCTTC	TRBJ2-1	TRBD2	once	TRBV5-1